The 18 T cell receptor beta chains given below trace back to one sample, sequenced in a study of CD4+ T cells in melanoma. The table came from immunoSEQ multiplex PCR; TCRdb's copy has only in-frame clones and leaves some out. The sample consists of approximately 9,900 clones, roughly 63% of them appearing once. The source material was cells from a culture (not recorded whether cultured in vitro). Every receptor here comes from a human donor with melanoma.

This clone was counted between two and nine times. The chain links TRBV5-4 to TRBJ1-2; D perhaps matches TRBD1 (5 bases). V was clipped by 1 base and J by 6 bases, with 13 bases between them. The CDR3 has 14 residues. Germline CDR1 reads SGHNT; CDR2 reads YYREEE (reference sequence). For the CDR3, the DNA is TGTGCCAGCAGCTTGCAGGGCCGTCCGGATGGCTACACCTTC. Protein: CASSLQGRPDGYTF. Combining the CDR3 with reference TRBV5-4 and TRBJ1-2 gives the whole variable domain ETGVTQSPTHLIKTRGQQVTLRCSSQSGHNTVSWYQQALGQGPQFIFQYYREEENGRGNFPPRFSGLQFPNYSSELNVNALELDDSALYLCASSLQGRPDGYTFGSGTRLTVV.

The chain has TRBV5-1 and TRBJ2-3; D perhaps matches TRBD2 (6 bases). Germline V lookup: CDR1 SGHRS, CDR2 YFSETQ. Deletions cut 2 bases from V and 2 bases from J, with 9 bases between. CDR3 length equals 14 residues. CDR3 region: CASSFRGLTDTQYF. The CDR3 bases are TGCGCCAGCAGCTTCCGGGGACTCACAGATACGCAGTATTTT. Using reference TRBV5-1 and TRBJ2-3 for the parts outside the CDR3, the full variable domain is KAGVTQTPRYLIKTRGQQVTLSCSPISGHRSVSWYQQTPGQGLQFLFEYFSETQRNKGNFPGRFSGRQFSNSRSEMNVSTLELGDSALYLCASSFRGLTDTQYFGPGTRLTVL.

About this clone itself: One end of the junction is discordant with germline, which a read error may explain. The chain employs TRBV19 and TRBJ1-3; no clear D gene. This CDR3 contains 15 residues. Per germline, CDR1 LNHDA and CDR2 SQIVND (reference sequence). The CDR3 spells CASSIVAGSRNTIYF. CDR3 nucleotide sequence: TGTGCCAGTAGTATAGTAGCCGGCTCTCGAAACACCATATATTTT.

This chain links TRBV5-1 with TRBJ1-1; D is uncertain. The V end was cut by 1 base, the J end by 5 bases, with 12 bases between. CDR1 and CDR2 from the germline V gene are SGHRS and YFSETQ. The CDR3 extends over 14 amino acids. CDR3 in DNA: TGCGCCAGCAGCTTGATCCCCCTATCGACTGAAGCTTTCTTT. This codes for CASSLIPLSTEAFF.

This clone was observed a few times. The rearrangement links TRBV30 to TRBJ1-1; TRBD1 aligns across 8 bases. Germline V gives CDR1 GTSNPN, CDR2 SVGIG (reference sequence). This CDR3 has 14 residues. J was trimmed by 6 bases and V by 3 bases; bases with no gene match: 9. DNA of the CDR3: TGTGCCTGGAGGCGCGGGACAGGTCCGGCTGAAGCTTTCTTT. Encoded protein: CAWRRGTGPAEAFF. The full variable domain, rest sourced from reference TRBV30 and TRBJ1-1, is SQTIHQWPATLVQPVGSPLSLECTVEGTSNPNLYWYRQAAGRGLQLLFYSVGIGQISSEVPQNLSASRPQDRQFILSSKKLLLSDSGFYLCAWRRGTGPAEAFFGQGTRLTVV.

The chain has TRBV7-9 and TRBJ1-2; 10 nucleotides match TRBD1. The CDR3 extends over 16 amino acids. Germline CDR1 and CDR2: SEHNR and FQNEAQ (reference sequence). V was clipped by 5 bases and J by 0 bases; unmatched bases: 6. In nucleotides, the CDR3 is TGTGCCAGCAGCCAAGAGACAGGGGGCTCTAACTATGGCTACACCTTC. Encoded protein: CASSQETGGSNYGYTF.

The gene calls are TRBV5-4 and TRBJ1-2; possibly TRBD1 for D (6 bases). This CDR3 region has 15 residues. Between the trimmed V and J ends, which lost 2 bases and 4 bases, there was a span of 15 bases. The germline gives CDR1 SGHNT, CDR2 YYREEE (reference sequence). The CDR3 DNA sequence: TGTGCCAGCAGCTTAGAACAGGGACGGGGCTATGGCTACACCTTC. This encodes CASSLEQGRGYGYTF.

The gene calls are TRBV7-8 and TRBJ2-3; TRBD2 aligns across 8 bases. J was trimmed by 1 base and V by 1 base; bases with no gene match: 16. Germline V lookup: CDR1 SGHVS, CDR2 FQNEAQ. The CDR3 runs 20 residues. CDR3 DNA sequence: TGTGCCAGCAGCTTAGGCCTAGCGGGTCGTCGAACCTTTGGCACAGATACGCAGTATTTT. Translation: CASSLGLAGRRTFGTDTQYF. Looking up the rest from reference TRBV7-8 and TRBJ2-3 gives the full variable domain: GAGVSQSPRYKVAKRGQDVALRCDPISGHVSLFWYQQALGQGPEFLTYFQNEAQLDKSGLPSDRFFAERPEGSVSTLKIQRTQQEDSAVYLCASSLGLAGRRTFGTDTQYFGPGTRLTVL.

The rearrangement links TRBV6-1 to TRBJ2-3; no firm D call. The CDR3 extends over 9 amino acids. V shed 7 bases and J shed 9 bases, with 5 bases lying between them. CDR1 and CDR2 (germline): MNHNS, SASEGT. The CDR3 loop is CASKRTQYF. CDR3 sequence (DNA): TGTGCCAGCAAACGAACGCAGTATTTT.

This rearrangement joins TRBV5-1 to TRBJ2-5; 8 bases are shared with TRBD1. Unmatched junction bases numbered 8, after V lost 4 bases and J lost 6 bases. Germline-derived CDR1 and CDR2 are SGHRS and YFSETQ. This CDR3 region has 14 residues. The CDR3 DNA reads as TGCGCCAGCAGCCCCCGGACAGGGACACAGACCCAGTACTTC. This encodes CASSPRTGTQTQYF.

A single count supports this clone. This chain's CDR3 is CASSYSRSSGNTIYF. The CDR3 nucleotides read TGTGCCAGCAGTTACTCGCGCAGCTCTGGAAACACCATATATTTT. J is TRBJ1-3 and V is TRBV6-5; no reliable D call. The CDR3 is 15 residues long. Trimming took 0 bases from V and 0 from J, leaving 6 bases between them. CDR1 and CDR2 (germline): MNHEY, SVGAGI.

The chain recombines TRBV4-1 with TRBJ2-7, with D tentatively TRBD1 (6 bases). CDR3 length: 13 amino acids. The germline V gene has CDR1 MGHRA and CDR2 YSYEKL. With 4 bases removed from V and 4 bases from J, the gap between germline ends came to 11 bases. This chain's CDR3 is CASSLGHQYEQYF. CDR3 DNA: TGCGCCAGCAGCCTGGGACACCAATACGAGCAGTACTTC.

V is TRBV6-6 and J is TRBJ2-6; TRBD2 matches 7 bases. The germline CDR1 and CDR2 sequences are MNHNY and SVGAGI (reference sequence). J lost 0 bases, V lost 3 bases, and 2 bases had no gene match. The CDR3 extends over 16 amino acids. CDR3: CASSYGGGSGANVLTF. CDR3 bases: TGTGCCAGCAGTTATGGCGGGGGCTCTGGGGCCAACGTCCTGACTTTC.

This clone was recorded a few times. The chain links TRBV2 to TRBJ1-6; D remains ambiguous. Trimming cost V 6 bases and J 9 bases, with 21 bases left between them. CDR1 and CDR2 (germline): SNHLY, FYNNEI. This CDR3 region has 16 residues. The chain's CDR3 is CASSVDRAGEGSPLHF. The CDR3 bases are TGTGCCAGCAGCGTGGACCGAGCCGGAGAGGGTTCACCCCTCCACTTT.

This rearrangement joins TRBV29-1 to TRBJ2-7; 12 bases agree with TRBD2. Trimming took 0 bases from V and 7 from J; bases not matched to a gene: 7. The CDR3 runs 15 residues. In germline, CDR1 is SQVTM, CDR2 ANQGSEA. CDR3 bases: TGCAGCGTTGAAGACAGGACTAGCGGGGTCGGGGAGCAGTACTTC. Encoded protein: CSVEDRTSGVGEQYF.

The chain carries TRBV19 and TRBJ1-2, with D possibly being TRBD1 (6 bases). Germline assignment: CDR1 LNHDA and CDR2 SQIVND (reference sequence). The CDR3 extends over 19 amino acids. Trimming left V 3 bases short and J 5 bases short, with 28 bases between. DNA of the CDR3: TGTGCCAGTAGTATCAAAGTCGTAGGGGGATCTACGAATCAGTATGGCTACACCTTC. Protein product: CASSIKVVGGSTNQYGYTF.

This clone was found a few times. The rearrangement joins TRBV7-9 to TRBJ1-2; maybe TRBD1 (6 bases). CDR1 is SEHNR and CDR2 is FQNEAQ in the germline V gene (reference sequence). This CDR3 has 14 residues. Deletions cut 4 bases from V and 2 bases from J, with 11 bases between. Written as DNA, the CDR3 is TGTGCCAGCAGCTCTACAGGGACCAACTATGGCTACACCTTC. Translation gives CASSSTGTNYGYTF.

This clone appeared a few times. The chain carries TRBV11-2 and TRBJ2-5; TRBD2 aligns across 9 bases. Trimming at V came to 10 bases and at J to 4 bases, leaving 16 bases not matched to a gene. CDR3 length: 16 residues. Germline V CDR1 and CDR2: SGHAT, FQNNGV. The CDR3 region is CATQRGASGDGETQYF. CDR3 nucleotide sequence: TGTGCCACCCAGCGGGGGGCGAGCGGGGATGGAGAGACCCAGTACTTC.